The text below deals with one T cell receptor beta chain. The antigen is not known. Vbeta (60) and Jbeta (13) primers were used in the PCR. This table comes from immunoSEQ multiplex PCR, and its TCRdb copy is limited to in-frame clones, with some not included. Here the sample spans a few hundred thousand clones, around four fifths being singletons. V lost 6 bases, J lost 2 bases, and 5 bases lay in between. The CDR3 is made up of 11 amino acids. Germline V gene lookup returns CDR1 MGHDK and CDR2 SYGVNS. The source of the sample is a study of cytomegalovirus exposure and HLA in healthy donors. General observations from the study: Among donors in an Asian-associated ancestry cluster, a later analysis reportedly found fewer N-insertions than the approximately 670-donor mean. DRB1 showed the most TCR associations and HLA-C the fewest in a later analysis, as rates varied by HLA locus.

Sequencing was carried out using PBMCs. This chain links TRBV25-1 with TRBJ2-7; D remains unclear. This receptor was obtained from a woman aged 55-75 years in good health and CMV-seropositive. CDR3: CASRQAYEQYF. CDR3 nucleotide sequence: TGTGCCAGCAGGCAGGCCTACGAGCAGTACTTC.